This section outlines one T cell receptor (beta chain) sequence together with its context. This sample is drawn from a study of blood T cell repertoires in COVID-19. Study details: The samples span acute and convalescent COVID-19 from the United States, Italy and Spain. PBMCs, B-cell-depleted T cells, or T cells provided the cDNA or gDNA that made up the material.

Per germline, CDR1 SGHRS and CDR2 YFSETQ. The CDR3 is made up of 16 amino acids. The trim removed 2 bases at V and 5 bases at J, leaving 7 bases unmatched. In the study's own analysis: Using reference gene primer amplification, nucleated cell counts were estimated. Assay: immunoSEQ multiplex PCR; the TCRdb copy retains only in-frame clones and omits some. Clonal size and the V and J genes are those of that table, whereas D and trimming came from the DNA. Here the sample spans approximately 91,000 clones, roughly 79% being singletons. The sample was peripheral blood. The chain combines TRBV5-1 with TRBJ2-5, with 12 bases matching TRBD1. The sequence came from an elderly woman with acute or convalescent COVID-19. The CDR3 nucleotides are TGCGCCAGCAGCTTCACTGGGACAGGGGGCAGGGAGACCCAGTACTTC. Translation: CASSFTGTGGRETQYF.